This entry concerns a single TCR beta chain. Through week 26, nivolumab 3 mg/kg IV was given weeks 1, 4, 7, 10, then biweekly. This sample is drawn from a study of ipilimumab plus nivolumab after autologous stem cell transplantation. Data came from immunoSEQ multiplex PCR; TCRdb stores just in-frame clones and leaves some out. The sample has over 80,000 clones, approximately 86% seen once. Germline CDR1 SGDLS, CDR2 YYNGEE. The CDR3 has 16 residues. V lost 0 bases and J 0 bases, leaving 10 bases between the germline ends. This TCR was recovered from a male donor with diffuse large B-cell lymphoma. The sample was PBMCs, taken in a trial of ipilimumab plus nivolumab as post-transplant consolidation. This chain joins TRBV9 and TRBJ2-1; D possibly matches TRBD1 or TRBD2 (6 bases each). For the CDR3, the DNA is TGTGCCAGCAGCGTAGAGGGGGGTATCTCCTACAATGAGCAGTTCTTC. It specifies CASSVEGGISYNEQFF.